These 14 T cell receptor beta chains were sequenced from one sample in a study of CD8 T cell repertoires and HIV-1 epitope variants. No antigen has been assigned to these receptors. Repertoires were generated with immunoSEQ multiplex PCR, while TCRdb's copy carries only in-frame clones and drops some. Among about 5,300 clones listed, 65% were seen once. The specimen was cultured CD8+ T cells derived from PBMCs. The receptors come from a male donor with HIV.

The rearrangement uses TRBV14 and TRBJ2-3, with TRBD2 matching over 7 bases. Germline trimming cut 1 base from V and 6 bases from J; bases unmatched to any gene: 13. Per the germline V gene, CDR1 is SGHDN and CDR2 is FVKESK. The CDR3 is made up of 17 amino acids. CDR3 amino acids: CASSQVPQRGFGDTQYF. The CDR3 DNA sequence: TGTGCCAGCAGCCAAGTTCCCCAGCGGGGCTTCGGGGATACGCAGTATTTT.

This clone has just one count. The V call is TRBV15, the J call TRBJ2-7, with a weak D call TRBD2 (7 bases). The CDR3 has 19 amino acids. Trimming cost V 1 base and J 6 bases, with 28 bases left between them. Per germline, CDR1 LNHNV and CDR2 YYDKDF (reference sequence). CDR3 protein: CATSRVSGGRFGRFPEQYF. The CDR3 DNA is TGTGCCACCAGCAGAGTCTCCGGGGGGCGCTTCGGACGATTTCCCGAGCAGTACTTC.

This clone turned up a few times. The rearrangement joins TRBV6-1 to TRBJ1-2, with D possibly being TRBD1 (6 bases). Trimming pared 8 bases from V and 3 bases from J, leaving 19 bases between. The V gene's germline CDR1 is MNHNS and CDR2 SASEGT. The CDR3 runs 15 residues. The CDR3 coding sequence is TGTGCCAGCTTAGCTGTAGACAGGTGGTACTATGGCTACACCTTC. Residues: CASLAVDRWYYGYTF.

The gene calls are TRBV7-2 and TRBJ2-2, with D perhaps given as TRBD1 or TRBD2 (6 bases each). V shed 1 base and J shed 8 bases, with 14 bases lying between them. Germline V lookup: CDR1 SGHTA, CDR2 FQGNSA. The CDR3 consists of 15 residues. Written as DNA, the CDR3 is TGTGCCAGCAGCTTAGTGTCCGGGGGCAGGGGGGAGCTGTTTTTT. Its translation: CASSLVSGGRGELFF.

The chain carries TRBV5-6 and TRBJ1-5; weak D call: TRBD1 (6 bases). CDR1 and CDR2 (germline): SGHDT, YYEEEE. V shed 4 bases and J shed 1 base, with 15 bases lying between them. This CDR3 spans 16 amino acids. CDR3 sequence (DNA): TGTGCCAGCAGCAACTACAGGGTGGGGAGCAATCAGCCCCAGCATTTT. Its translation: CASSNYRVGSNQPQHF.

This clone was detected only a few times. This rearrangement joins TRBV2 to TRBJ2-1, with 8 nucleotides matching TRBD2. CDR1 and CDR2 (germline): SNHLY, FYNNEI. The CDR3 consists of 14 residues. V shed 6 bases, J shed 8 bases, and the junction held 9 bases outside the gene matches. CDR3 sequence (DNA): TGTGCCAGCAGCAATAGCGGGATGAACGATGAGCAGTTCTTC. Residues: CASSNSGMNDEQFF.

The genes are TRBV5-4 and TRBJ2-5, with TRBD2 matching 9 bases. The V gene end was trimmed by 1 base and the J gene end by 11 bases; junction bases not matched to a gene: 15. The CDR3 has 16 residues. The V gene's germline CDR1 is SGHNT and CDR2 YYREEE (reference sequence). Written as DNA, the CDR3 is TGTGCCAGCAGCTTGCCCCTCGAAGGCGGGGGGGGTGAGCAGTACTTC. It encodes CASSLPLEGGGGEQYF. Filled out from reference TRBV5-4 and TRBJ2-5, the complete variable domain reads ETGVTQSPTHLIKTRGQQVTLRCSSQSGHNTVSWYQQALGQGPQFIFQYYREEENGRGNFPPRFSGLQFPNYSSELNVNALELDDSALYLCASSLPLEGGGGEQYFGPGTRLLVL.

The chain combines TRBV5-4 with TRBJ1-2, with 10 bases identical to TRBD1. Trimming cost V 4 bases and J 5 bases; bases outside gene matches: 5. The length of the CDR3 is 14 residues. The germline V gene has CDR1 SGHNT and CDR2 YYREEE (reference sequence). CDR3 in DNA: TGTGCCAGCAGCCCAGGGACAGGGGTTTATGGCTACACCTTC. It translates to CASSPGTGVYGYTF.

The chain has TRBV28 and TRBJ2-7, with D perhaps matching TRBD1 (5 bases). The length of the CDR3 is 14 residues. V lost 4 bases and J lost 2, with 12 bases in between. Germline V gene data show CDR1 as MDHEN and CDR2 as SYDVKM. This CDR3 is CASSWIDSPYEQYF. CDR3 DNA sequence: TGTGCCAGCAGTTGGATAGACAGTCCCTACGAGCAGTACTTC.

This chain links TRBV27 with TRBJ2-1; D is undetermined. CDR3 length: 15 residues. V lost 3 bases and J 3 bases, leaving 12 bases between the germline ends. Germline V CDR1 and CDR2: MNHEY, SMNVEV (reference sequence). This CDR3 is CASSLSLRSYNEQFF. In nucleotides, the CDR3 is TGTGCCAGCAGTTTGAGTCTTCGGAGCTACAATGAGCAGTTCTTC.

This clone appeared once. The chain has TRBV9 and TRBJ2-7; D tentatively reads TRBD1 or TRBD2 (5 bases each). This CDR3 region has 15 residues. Trimming removed 1 base from V and 5 bases from J, with 16 bases in between. Germline CDR1 SGDLS, CDR2 YYNGEE. The DNA for the CDR3 is TGTGCCAGCAGCGTATCCGGTTCTGAGGGGAACGAGCAGTACTTC. Its protein product is CASSVSGSEGNEQYF.

The chain combines TRBV6-6 with TRBJ1-1; D is perhaps TRBD1 (6 bases). CDR3 length: 13 amino acids. CDR1 and CDR2 (germline): MNHNY, SVGAGI (reference sequence). Trimming pared 6 bases from V and 4 bases from J, leaving 12 bases between. CDR3 coding DNA: TGTGCCAGCAGCTTATCCAGGGGCACTGAAGCTTTCTTT. It is translated as CASSLSRGTEAFF.

This clone was picked up one time. The rearrangement uses TRBV7-9 and TRBJ1-4; 11 bases are a match to TRBD1. Per the germline V gene, CDR1 is SEHNR and CDR2 is FQNEAQ (reference sequence). V shed 5 bases, J shed 10 bases, and the junction held 3 bases outside the gene matches. CDR3 length: 13 residues. The CDR3 region has the DNA TGTGCCAGCAGCCCGGGACAGGGGGGAAAACTGTTTTTT. Protein product: CASSPGQGGKLFF.

This clone showed up just a few times. The chain uses TRBV27 and TRBJ1-6; tentative D call: TRBD1 (6 bases). The CDR3 is made up of 15 amino acids. V lost 10 bases and J lost 7, with 20 bases in between. Germline assignment: CDR1 MNHEY and CDR2 SMNVEV (reference sequence). The CDR3 DNA reads as TGTGCCACCCAACCCCAGGGGAGCGGGAATTCACCCCTCCACTTT. Translating gives CATQPQGSGNSPLHF.